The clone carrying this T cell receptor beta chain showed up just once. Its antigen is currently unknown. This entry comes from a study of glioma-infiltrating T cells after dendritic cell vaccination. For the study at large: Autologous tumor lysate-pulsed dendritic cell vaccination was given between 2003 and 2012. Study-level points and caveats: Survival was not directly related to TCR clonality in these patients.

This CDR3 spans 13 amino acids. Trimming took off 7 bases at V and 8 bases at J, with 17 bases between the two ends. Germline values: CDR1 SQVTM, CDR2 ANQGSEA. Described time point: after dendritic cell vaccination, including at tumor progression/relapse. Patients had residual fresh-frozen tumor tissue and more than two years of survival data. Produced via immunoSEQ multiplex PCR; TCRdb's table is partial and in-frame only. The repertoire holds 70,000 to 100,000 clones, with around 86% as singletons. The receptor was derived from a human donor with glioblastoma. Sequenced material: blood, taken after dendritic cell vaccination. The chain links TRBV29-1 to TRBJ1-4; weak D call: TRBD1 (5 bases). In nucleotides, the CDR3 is TGCAGCGCCCAAGCCACTGGGGGGGAAAAACTGTTTTTT. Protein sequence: CSAQATGGEKLFF. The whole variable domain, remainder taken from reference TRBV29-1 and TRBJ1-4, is SAVISQKPSRDICQRGTSLTIQCQVDSQVTMMFWYRQQPGQSLTLIATANQGSEATYESGFVIDKFPISRPNLTFSTLTVSNMSPEDSSIYLCSAQATGGEKLFFGSGTQLSVL.